A selection of T cell receptor beta chains follows, all from one sample in a study of regulatory T cells in long-lasting Graves disease. MiXCR, run by TCRdb on the multiplex PCR reads, gives a single entry per CDR3 protein. This table has 400,000 to 500,000 distinct CDR3 sequences, about 15% appearing once. This sample also appeared in a second study, on T cells in Graves' hyperthyroidism and ophthalmopathy.

The sample consisted of peripheral blood mononuclear cells (PBMCs), taken at new diagnosis, from a patient treated with antithyroid drugs. These receptors originate from a woman aged 50 to 65 with Graves disease. Each CDR3 is given with its conserved first and last residue. The D gene is left open where the match is weak. The size of a clone is reported for some rows only, either as once, few or many, or as a class for expanded clones.

J: TRBJ1-5; D: NA; V: TRBV6-1; size: many; DNA: TGTGCCAGCAGAACTAGGGCCATGAATAGCAATCAGCCCCAGCATTTT; CDR3: CASRTRAMNSNQPQHF
J: TRBJ1-6; D: NA; V: TRBV7-9; size: NA; DNA: TGTGCCAGCAGCCTTGGTTCTTCACCCCTCCACTTT; CDR3: CASSLGSSPLHF
J: TRBJ2-2; D: NA; V: TRBV5-1; size: NA; DNA: TGCGCCAGCAGCTTGGCCAGGCCAGTGGAGGACACCGGGGAGCTGTTTTTT; CDR3: CASSLARPVEDTGELFF
J: TRBJ2-7; D: NA; V: TRBV7-2; size: many; DNA: TGTGCCAGCAGCCCCAACGTCTACGAGCAGTACTTC; CDR3: CASSPNVYEQYF
J: TRBJ2-7; D: TRBD2; V: TRBV3-1; size: few; DNA: TGTGCCAGCAGCCCGACTAGCGTCTACGAGCAGTACTTC; CDR3: CASSPTSVYEQYF
J: TRBJ1-4; D: NA; V: TRBV19; size: NA; DNA: TGTGCCAGTAGTATGAGTGAGGATAATGAAAAACTGTTTTTT; CDR3: CASSMSEDNEKLFF
J: TRBJ2-1; D: TRBD2; V: TRBV7-2; size: many; DNA: TGTGCCAGCAGCTTAGTCCTGCGGGAGGGCCATGAGCAGTTCTTC; CDR3: CASSLVLREGHEQFF
J: TRBJ2-1; D: TRBD2; V: TRBV11-3; size: many; DNA: TGTGCCAGCAGCCGGGGGGGCGGGAGAGCCAATGAGCAGTTCTTC; CDR3: CASSRGGGRANEQFF
J: TRBJ2-7; D: TRBD2; V: TRBV10-3; size: few; DNA: TGTGCCATCAGTTTAGCGGGAGGGGAAAGGAACGAGCAGTACTTC; CDR3: CAISLAGGERNEQYF
J: TRBJ1-5; D: NA; V: TRBV2; size: many; DNA: TGTGCCAGCACCCTAAGGGGGGGGGCGGACTGGCATTTT; CDR3: CASTLRGGADWHF
J: TRBJ2-1; D: TRBD1; V: TRBV10-3; size: many; DNA: TGTGCCATCAGTGCTCGGGCACAGGGGGCCGACAATGAGCAGTTCTTC; CDR3: CAISARAQGADNEQFF
J: TRBJ2-4; D: NA; V: TRBV7-6; size: few; DNA: TGTGCCAGCAGCTTAAGTCCGGGGGGACAGAAAAACATTCAGTACTTC; CDR3: CASSLSPGGQKNIQYF
J: TRBJ1-1; D: NA; V: TRBV28; size: many; DNA: TGTGCCAGCAGTTCCCGCGGGGGGGCGTTTGGGGACACTGAAGCTTTCTTT; CDR3: CASSSRGGAFGDTEAFF
J: TRBJ2-5; D: NA; V: TRBV11-2; size: many; DNA: TGTGCCAGCAGCCGTATTGGGGGCGCGGGGCAAGAGACCCAGTACTTC; CDR3: CASSRIGGAGQETQYF
J: TRBJ1-4; D: NA; V: TRBV15; size: few; DNA: TGTGCCACCAGCAACCAGGGAGTTCATGAAAAACTGTTTTTT; CDR3: CATSNQGVHEKLFF
J: TRBJ2-4; D: NA; V: TRBV27; size: NA; DNA: TGTGCCAGCAGCCCAGTGTCCCGGGACACGGACGGCCGCAAAAACATTCAGTACTTC; CDR3: CASSPVSRDTDGRKNIQYF
J: TRBJ2-1; D: TRBD2; V: TRBV24-1; size: few; DNA: TGTGCCACCAGTGACAGGACTAGGGATGAGCAGTTCTTC; CDR3: CATSDRTRDEQFF
J: TRBJ2-7; D: TRBD2; V: TRBV7-2; size: many; DNA: TGTGCCAGCAGTTCGTTAGCGGGAGAGGTCTACGAGCAGTACTTC; CDR3: CASSSLAGEVYEQYF
J: TRBJ2-4; D: TRBD2; V: TRBV7-2; size: many; DNA: TGTGCCAGCAGCTTAGTAGCGGGTGAGGGAAACATTCAGTACTTC; CDR3: CASSLVAGEGNIQYF
J: TRBJ2-5; D: TRBD2; V: TRBV18; size: many; DNA: TGTGCCAGCTCACCAGACGGCGGGAGTACCGGTGAGACCCAGTACTTC; CDR3: CASSPDGGSTGETQYF
J: TRBJ2-1; D: NA; V: TRBV11-1; size: once; DNA: TGTGCCAGCAGCTCCGGGAGCCTCTCCTACAATGAGCAGTTCTTC; CDR3: CASSSGSLSYNEQFF
J: TRBJ2-5; D: TRBD2; V: TRBV5-5; size: few; DNA: TGTGCCAGCAGCTTTACTAGCGGGAGTGGTGAGACCCAGTACTTC; CDR3: CASSFTSGSGETQYF
J: TRBJ1-6; D: NA; V: TRBV12-3/TRBV12-4; size: many; DNA: TGTGCCAGCAGTGCTCTATTGGGTTCACCCCTCCACTTT; CDR3: CASSALLGSPLHF
J: TRBJ1-1; D: NA; V: TRBV27; size: many; DNA: TGTGCCAGCAGTTCCCACTCGGTGAACACTGAAGCTTTCTTT; CDR3: CASSSHSVNTEAFF
J: TRBJ2-2; D: NA; V: TRBV5-1; size: few; DNA: TGCGCCAGCAGCTTGTCAAGACAGGTCACCGGGGAGCTGTTTTTT; CDR3: CASSLSRQVTGELFF
J: TRBJ2-7; D: TRBD2; V: TRBV28; size: NA; DNA: TGTGCCAGCAGTTCCCCGGGACTAGCGGGATCTATCGTCTCCTACGAGCAGTACTTC; CDR3: CASSSPGLAGSIVSYEQYF
J: TRBJ2-1; D: TRBD1; V: TRBV6-5; size: NA; DNA: TGTGCCAGCAGTTCCTTCCTACAGGGGCCCTCCTACAATGAGCAGTTCTTC; CDR3: CASSSFLQGPSYNEQFF
J: TRBJ2-2; D: TRBD2; V: TRBV7-2; size: few; DNA: TGTGCCAGCAGCTTCCGGACTAGCGGGATAATAGGCGGGGAGCTGTTTTTT; CDR3: CASSFRTSGIIGGELFF
J: TRBJ2-7; D: NA; V: TRBV6-2/TRBV6-3; size: many; DNA: TGTGCCAGCAGTGACTCTACCGGAGCGACCTACGAGCAGTACTTC; CDR3: CASSDSTGATYEQYF
J: TRBJ2-3; D: NA; V: TRBV4-1; size: NA; DNA: TGCGCCAGCAGCCAAGAGGGGGCGGGAGTGACAGATACGCAGTATTTT; CDR3: CASSQEGAGVTDTQYF
J: TRBJ2-1; D: NA; V: TRBV25-1; size: NA; DNA: TGTGCCAGCATATACGGGAGTGGTGAGCAGTTCTTC; CDR3: CASIYGSGEQFF
J: TRBJ2-7; D: NA; V: TRBV7-3; size: NA; DNA: TGTGCCAGCAGCCTCCGAAGGCCGTCCTACGAGCAGTACTTC; CDR3: CASSLRRPSYEQYF
J: TRBJ2-5; D: NA; V: TRBV11-2; size: many; DNA: TGTGCCAGCAGCTTATTCATGGGGGCGGGAGAGACCCAGTACTTC; CDR3: CASSLFMGAGETQYF
J: TRBJ2-3; D: NA; V: TRBV30; size: many; DNA: TGTGCCTGGACTTCCACAGATACGCAGTATTTT; CDR3: CAWTSTDTQYF
J: TRBJ2-1; D: TRBD1; V: TRBV18; size: many; DNA: TGTGCCAGCTCACCGCTAGACAGGGATGGTGAGCAGTTCTTC; CDR3: CASSPLDRDGEQFF
J: TRBJ1-5; D: TRBD1; V: TRBV7-2; size: NA; DNA: TGTGCCAGCAGCTTGGGACAGGGGGGAGGACAGCCCCAGCATTTT; CDR3: CASSLGQGGGQPQHF
J: TRBJ2-2; D: TRBD2; V: TRBV5-1; size: many; DNA: TGCGCCAGCAGCTCAGGACTAGCGGGAGGGCCTTCGGCCGGGGAGCTGTTTTTT; CDR3: CASSSGLAGGPSAGELFF
J: TRBJ1-1; D: TRBD1; V: TRBV2; size: many; DNA: TGTGCCAGCAGTGAAGGGGAGGGGGCAACTTTCTTT; CDR3: CASSEGEGATFF
J: TRBJ2-5; D: NA; V: TRBV6-1; size: many; DNA: TGTGCCAGCAGTGAATATTCCGTCAGGGGAGGACAAGGGGAGACCCAGTACTTC; CDR3: CASSEYSVRGGQGETQYF
J: TRBJ2-7; D: NA; V: TRBV11-2; size: many; DNA: TGTGCCAGCAGCTTAGCTTTCGGGGGCTACGAGCAGTACTTC; CDR3: CASSLAFGGYEQYF